A selection of T cell receptor beta chains follows, all from one sample in a study of CD8 T cells in ankylosing spondylitis. TCRdb re-analysed the 5' RACE reads in MiXCR, keeping a single row per CDR3 protein. The table shows under 950,000 distinct CDR3 sequences, with around 20% occurring only once. The specimen sequenced was blood, either unsorted or a sorted T cell fraction (not recorded which). These receptor sequences come from a male donor with ankylosing spondylitis. CDR3s include the opening cysteine and the closing phenylalanine or tryptophan.

>TRBV10-3|TRBJ2-2
CAISESTNTGELFF
>TRBV18|TRBJ1-2
CASSPRQNANYGYTF
>TRBV7-8|TRBJ2-2
CASSSQSFRNTGELFF
>TRBV7-3|TRBJ2-7
CASSLGGLSRNEQYF
>TRBV6-2/TRBV6-3|TRBJ2-1
CASSISPLWFHYNEQFF
>TRBV12-3/TRBV12-4|TRBJ1-3
CASKGDGGNTIYF
>TRBV20-1|TRBJ1-4
CSAGGGFNEKLFF
>TRBV7-2|TRBJ1-2
CASSEAVGDYGYTF
>TRBV3-1|TRBJ2-7
CASSRGLPWRDEQHF
>TRBV20-1|TRBJ2-3
CSACRVGTDTQYF
>TRBV9|TRBJ2-1
CASSVELAASYNEQFF
>TRBV5-1|TRBJ2-5
CASSLGLADQETQYF
>TRBV4-3|TRBJ1-1
CASSQGREVTEAFF
>TRBV11-2|TRBJ2-7
CASSSAGGYYEQYF
>TRBV6-5|TRBJ1-2
CASSYSYGTAAATF
>TRBV18|TRBJ2-1
CASMGDGKKNEQFF
>TRBV2|TRBJ2-5
CASSERLGSLETQYF
>TRBV7-2|TRBJ1-1
CASSQAGTDVKAFF
>TRBV7-9|TRBJ1-2
CASSSQSGTDNYGYTF
>TRBV15|TRBJ1-1
CATSRRGGVNTEAFF
>TRBV27|TRBJ1-6
CASGRVGNSPLHF
>TRBV9|TRBJ1-3
CASSGSTGATGNTIYF
>TRBV12-3/TRBV12-4|TRBJ1-1
CASRTWGLVTEAFF
>TRBV6-2/TRBV6-3|TRBJ2-1
CASSYEVYNEQFF
>TRBV27|TRBJ2-1
CASSLGSSGRGNEQFF
>TRBV15|TRBJ1-4
CATSREGTGRGEKLFF
>TRBV12-5|TRBJ1-1
CASAAPLRNTEAFF
>TRBV11-2|TRBJ2-7
CASSLVGTGNLYEQYF
>TRBV20-1|TRBJ2-1
CSAPRGGGRSQEQFF
>TRBV20-1|TRBJ1-1
CSARPQTNTEAFF
>TRBV28|TRBJ2-3
CASSEAGTSGTDTQYF
>TRBV20-1|TRBJ1-2
CSARVGPGEGYTF
>TRBV4-1|TRBJ1-4
CASSQEWFQGGNEKLFF
>TRBV27|TRBJ2-3
CASRVPGVGTDTQYF
>TRBV6-5|TRBJ1-1
CASSYEGGERAEAFF
>TRBV5-1|TRBJ2-3
CASSLIERGNTDTQYF
>TRBV12-3/TRBV12-4|TRBJ1-3
CASSPSHTIYF
>TRBV7-3|TRBJ2-4
CASSLKGTGDSNKNIQYF
>TRBV5-1|TRBJ1-5
CASSRGAGSQPQHF
>TRBV20-1|TRBJ2-5
CSAVRTDQETQYF
>TRBV7-9|TRBJ1-2
CASSFAGPYGYTF
>TRBV4-3|TRBJ2-3
CASSQVTSANTDTQYF
>TRBV4-1|TRBJ1-3
CASSQDTPGHAGNTIYF
>TRBV10-2|TRBJ2-1
CASTGGWGEQFF